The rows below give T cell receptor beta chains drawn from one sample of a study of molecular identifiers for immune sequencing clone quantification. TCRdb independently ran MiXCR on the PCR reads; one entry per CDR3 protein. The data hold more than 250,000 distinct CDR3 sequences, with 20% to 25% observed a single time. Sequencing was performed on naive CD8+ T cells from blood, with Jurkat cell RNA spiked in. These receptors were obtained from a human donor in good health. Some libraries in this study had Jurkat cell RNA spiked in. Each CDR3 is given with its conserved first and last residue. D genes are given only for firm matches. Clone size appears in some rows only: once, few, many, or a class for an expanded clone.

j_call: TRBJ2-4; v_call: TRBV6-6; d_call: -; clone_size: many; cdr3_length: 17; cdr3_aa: CASSLGGANIAKNIQYF; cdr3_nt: TGTGCCAGCAGCCTAGGAGGGGCGAATATAGCCAAAAACATTCAGTACTTC
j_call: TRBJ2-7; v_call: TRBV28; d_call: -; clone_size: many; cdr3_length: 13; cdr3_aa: CASSLEGRYEQYF; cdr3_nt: TGTGCCAGCAGTTTGGAGGGGCGCTACGAGCAGTACTTC
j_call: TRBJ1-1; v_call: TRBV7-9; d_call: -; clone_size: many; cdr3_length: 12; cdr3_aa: CASRLENTEAFF; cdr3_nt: TGTGCCAGCAGACTGGAGAACACTGAAGCTTTCTTT
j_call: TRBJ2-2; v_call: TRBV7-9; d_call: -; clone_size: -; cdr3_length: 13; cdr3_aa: CASSIRESAELFF; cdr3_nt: TGTGCCAGCAGCATCAGGGAGAGTGCGGAGCTGTTTTTT
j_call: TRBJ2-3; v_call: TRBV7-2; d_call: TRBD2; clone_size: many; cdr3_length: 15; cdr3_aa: CASSWSGGQTDTQYF; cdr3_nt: TGTGCCAGCAGCTGGTCGGGGGGGCAGACAGATACGCAGTATTTT
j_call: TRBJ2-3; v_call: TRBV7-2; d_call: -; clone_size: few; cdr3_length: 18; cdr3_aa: CASSLPLIGGKSTDTQYF; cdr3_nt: TGTGCCAGCAGCCTCCCCCTGATAGGCGGGAAAAGCACAGATACGCAGTATTTT
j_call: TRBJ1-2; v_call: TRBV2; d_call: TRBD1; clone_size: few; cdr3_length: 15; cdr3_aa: CASSENWQGDYGYTF; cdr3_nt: TGTGCCAGCAGTGAAAATTGGCAGGGGGACTATGGCTACACCTTC
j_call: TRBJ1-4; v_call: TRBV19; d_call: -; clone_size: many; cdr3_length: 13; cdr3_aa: CATKGRTNEKLFF; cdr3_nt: TGTGCCACAAAGGGGAGAACTAATGAAAAACTGTTTTTT
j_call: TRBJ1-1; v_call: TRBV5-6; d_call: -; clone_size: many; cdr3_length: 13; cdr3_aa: CASSLVEQGEAFF; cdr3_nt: TGTGCCAGCAGCTTGGTCGAGCAGGGGGAAGCTTTCTTT
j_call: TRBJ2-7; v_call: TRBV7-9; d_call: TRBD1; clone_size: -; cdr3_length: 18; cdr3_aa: CASSPYSSDRGRIYEQYF; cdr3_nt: TGTGCCAGCAGCCCCTACTCCTCGGACAGGGGGCGAATCTACGAGCAGTACTTC
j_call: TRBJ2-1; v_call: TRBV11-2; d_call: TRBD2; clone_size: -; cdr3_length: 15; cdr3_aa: CASSLSGATYNEQFF; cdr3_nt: TGTGCCAGCAGCTTAAGCGGGGCCACCTACAATGAGCAGTTCTTC
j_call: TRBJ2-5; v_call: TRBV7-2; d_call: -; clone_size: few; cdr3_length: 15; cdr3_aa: CASSFWGENHETQYF; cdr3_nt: TGTGCCAGCAGCTTTTGGGGGGAAAACCATGAGACCCAGTACTTC
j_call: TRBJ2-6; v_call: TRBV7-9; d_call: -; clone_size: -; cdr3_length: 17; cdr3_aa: CASIQFGGPSGANVLTF; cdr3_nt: TGTGCCAGCATCCAGTTCGGGGGTCCCTCTGGGGCCAACGTCCTGACTTTC
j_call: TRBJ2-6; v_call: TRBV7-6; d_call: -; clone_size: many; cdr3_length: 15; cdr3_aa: CASSVSEGGANVLTF; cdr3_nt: TGTGCCAGCAGCGTCTCGGAAGGAGGGGCCAACGTCCTGACTTTC
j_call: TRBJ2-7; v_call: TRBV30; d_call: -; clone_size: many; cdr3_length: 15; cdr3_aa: CAWSVLSPGVTEQYF; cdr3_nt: TGTGCCTGGAGTGTACTCTCCCCCGGGGTGACCGAGCAGTACTTC
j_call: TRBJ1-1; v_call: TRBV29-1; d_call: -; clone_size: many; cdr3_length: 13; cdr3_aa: CSVVLTENTEAFF; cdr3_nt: TGCAGCGTTGTCTTAACAGAGAACACTGAAGCTTTCTTT
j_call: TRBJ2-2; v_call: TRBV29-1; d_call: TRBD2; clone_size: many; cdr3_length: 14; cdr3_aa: CSATSGAPTGELFF; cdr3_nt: TGCAGCGCGACTAGCGGGGCACCCACCGGGGAGCTGTTTTTT
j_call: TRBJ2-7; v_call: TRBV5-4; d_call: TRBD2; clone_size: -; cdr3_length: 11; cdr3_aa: CASTGGGEQYF; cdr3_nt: TGTGCCAGCACTGGGGGGGGCGAGCAGTACTTC
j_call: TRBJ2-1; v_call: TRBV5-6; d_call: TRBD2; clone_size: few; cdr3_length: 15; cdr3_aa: CASSSPWREGDEQFF; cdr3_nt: TGTGCCAGCAGCTCACCCTGGCGGGAGGGGGATGAGCAGTTCTTC
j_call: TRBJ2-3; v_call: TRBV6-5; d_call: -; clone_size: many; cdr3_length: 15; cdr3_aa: CASSYFAGSPDTQYF; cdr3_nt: TGTGCCAGCAGTTACTTCGCAGGGAGCCCAGATACGCAGTATTTT
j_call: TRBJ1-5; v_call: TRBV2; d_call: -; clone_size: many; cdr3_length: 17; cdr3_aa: CASSEELGGALDQPQHF; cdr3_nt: TGTGCCAGCAGTGAAGAGTTGGGGGGTGCCCTCGATCAGCCCCAGCATTTT
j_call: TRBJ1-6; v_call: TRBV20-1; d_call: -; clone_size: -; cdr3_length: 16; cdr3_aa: CSARDMAGPNNSPLHF; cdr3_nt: TGCAGTGCTAGAGATATGGCGGGACCTAATAATTCACCCCTCCACTTT
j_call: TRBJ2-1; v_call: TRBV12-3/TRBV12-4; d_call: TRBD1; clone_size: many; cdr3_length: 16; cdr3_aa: CASSSTWTGGRHEQFF; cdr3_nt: TGTGCCAGCAGTTCTACTTGGACAGGGGGTAGGCATGAGCAGTTCTTC
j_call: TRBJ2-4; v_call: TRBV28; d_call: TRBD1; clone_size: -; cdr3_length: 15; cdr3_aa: CASSHRGLAKNIQYF; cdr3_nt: TGTGCCAGCAGTCACAGGGGGTTAGCCAAAAACATTCAGTACTTC
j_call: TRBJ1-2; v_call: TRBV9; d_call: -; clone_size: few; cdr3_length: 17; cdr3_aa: CVSSVESPPGAYYGYTF; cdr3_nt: TGTGTCAGCAGCGTAGAGTCCCCCCCGGGGGCATACTATGGCTACACCTTC
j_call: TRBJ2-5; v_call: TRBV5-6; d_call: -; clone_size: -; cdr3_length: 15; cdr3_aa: CASSLYSSLPEAQCF; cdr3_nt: TGTGCCAGCAGCTTGTATTCAAGTCTTCCTGAGGCCCAGTGCTTC
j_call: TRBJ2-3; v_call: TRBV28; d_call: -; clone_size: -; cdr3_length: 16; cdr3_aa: CASSLLKGGRTDTQYF; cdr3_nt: TGTGCCAGCAGTTTACTAAAGGGGGGTCGGACAGATACGCAGTATTTT
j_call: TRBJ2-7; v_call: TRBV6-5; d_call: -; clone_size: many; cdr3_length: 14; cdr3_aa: CASTLGQDSYEQYF; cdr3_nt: TGTGCCAGCACATTAGGGCAGGATTCCTACGAGCAGTACTTC
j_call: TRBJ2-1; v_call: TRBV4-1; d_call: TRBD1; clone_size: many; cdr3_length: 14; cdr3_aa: CASSQTDRGNEQFF; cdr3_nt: TGCGCCAGCAGCCAGACTGACAGGGGCAATGAGCAGTTCTTC
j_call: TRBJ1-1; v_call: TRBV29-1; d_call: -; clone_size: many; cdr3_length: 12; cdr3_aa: CSGKGGRTEAFF; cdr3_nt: TGCAGCGGTAAAGGGGGTCGCACTGAAGCTTTCTTT
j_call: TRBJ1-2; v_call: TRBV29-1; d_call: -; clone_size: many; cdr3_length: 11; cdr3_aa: CSVARGSGYTF; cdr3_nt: TGCAGCGTTGCACGGGGCTCTGGCTACACCTTC
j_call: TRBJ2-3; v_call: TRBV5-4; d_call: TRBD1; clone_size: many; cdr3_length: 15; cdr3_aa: CASSPTGTGTDTQYF; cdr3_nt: TGTGCCAGCAGCCCGACCGGGACAGGCACAGATACGCAGTATTTT
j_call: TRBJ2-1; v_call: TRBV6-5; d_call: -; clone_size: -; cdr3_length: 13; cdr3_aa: CASSYGQYNEQFF; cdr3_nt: TGTGCCAGCAGTTACGGACAGTACAATGAGCAGTTCTTC
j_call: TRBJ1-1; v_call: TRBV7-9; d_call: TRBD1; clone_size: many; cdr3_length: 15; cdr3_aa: CASSSAGGGRTEAFF; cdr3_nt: TGTGCCAGCAGCTCAGCAGGGGGGGGGCGGACTGAAGCTTTCTTT
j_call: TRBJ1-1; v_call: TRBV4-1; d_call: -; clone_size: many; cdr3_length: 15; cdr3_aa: CASSQEPYGNTEAFF; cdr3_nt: TGCGCCAGCAGCCAAGAACCTTATGGAAACACTGAAGCTTTCTTT
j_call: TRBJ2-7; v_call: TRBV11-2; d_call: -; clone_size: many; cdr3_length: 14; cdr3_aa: CASSLSLAGYEQYF; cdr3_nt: TGTGCCAGCAGCTTGTCACTAGCTGGCTACGAGCAGTACTTC
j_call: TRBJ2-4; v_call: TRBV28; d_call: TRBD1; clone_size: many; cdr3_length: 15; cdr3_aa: CASSQNRGADDIQYF; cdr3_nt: TGTGCCAGCAGCCAGAACAGGGGGGCAGACGACATTCAGTACTTC
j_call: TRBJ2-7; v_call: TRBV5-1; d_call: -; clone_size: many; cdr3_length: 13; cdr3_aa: CASSLDGSYEQYF; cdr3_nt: TGCGCCAGCAGCTTGGACGGCAGCTACGAGCAGTACTTC
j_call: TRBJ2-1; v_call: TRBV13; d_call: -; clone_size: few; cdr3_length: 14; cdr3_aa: CASSAQAVRNEQFF; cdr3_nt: TGTGCCAGCAGCGCTCAGGCGGTCCGCAATGAGCAGTTCTTC
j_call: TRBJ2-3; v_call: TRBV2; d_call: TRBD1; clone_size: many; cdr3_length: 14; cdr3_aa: CASSERGLLDTQYF; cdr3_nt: TGTGCCAGCAGTGAAAGGGGGCTATTAGATACGCAGTATTTT
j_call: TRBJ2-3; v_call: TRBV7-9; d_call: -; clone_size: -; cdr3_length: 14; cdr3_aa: CASSLVLGTGTQYF; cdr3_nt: TGTGCCAGCAGCTTAGTATTGGGCACAGGTACGCAGTATTTT